These T cell receptor beta chains were read from a single sample in a study of early T cells in non-severe SARS-CoV-2 infection. One entry per CDR3 protein, called by TCRdb with MiXCR from the 5' RACE reads. The sample lists 35,000 to 40,000 distinct CDR3 sequences, approximately 4.6% occurring once. Sequenced: whole blood. These receptors were collected from an adult who was a healthcare worker with PCR-confirmed SARS-CoV-2 infection or an uninfected control (not recorded which). Both conserved end residues are part of each CDR3. A D gene is named only where the DNA matches it firmly. Size is omitted from some rows. Given values are once, few, many or a class for expanded clones.

v_call: TRBV7-2
d_call: TRBD2
clone_size: many
j_call: TRBJ2-3
cdr3_aa: CASSLGVGGTDTQYF
cdr3_nt: TGTGCCAGCAGCTTAGGCGTGGGGGGGACAGATACGCAGTATTTT

v_call: TRBV10-1
d_call: -
clone_size: medium-sized
j_call: TRBJ1-1
cdr3_aa: CASSESRGSTEAFF
cdr3_nt: TGCGCCAGCAGTGAGTCGAGAGGGAGCACTGAAGCTTTCTTT

v_call: TRBV25-1
d_call: -
clone_size: many
j_call: TRBJ1-4
cdr3_aa: CASSEWRVATNEKLFF
cdr3_nt: TGTGCCAGCAGTGAATGGAGGGTAGCAACTAATGAAAAACTGTTTTTT

v_call: TRBV30
d_call: -
clone_size: many
j_call: TRBJ2-3
cdr3_aa: CAWSVGHTDTQYF
cdr3_nt: TGTGCCTGGAGTGTAGGTCACACAGATACGCAGTATTTT

v_call: TRBV30
d_call: -
clone_size: few
j_call: TRBJ1-2
cdr3_aa: CAWSARTGDGYTF
cdr3_nt: TGTGCCTGGAGCGCCCGGACTGGGGATGGCTACACCTTC

v_call: TRBV7-9
d_call: TRBD1
clone_size: few
j_call: TRBJ2-1
cdr3_aa: CASSFDLRDRENEQFF
cdr3_nt: TGTGCCAGCAGCTTTGACCTCCGGGACAGGGAGAATGAGCAGTTCTTC

v_call: TRBV20-1
d_call: TRBD1
clone_size: many
j_call: TRBJ1-2
cdr3_aa: CSAQGQGVNYGYTF
cdr3_nt: TGCAGTGCACAAGGACAGGGAGTTAACTATGGCTACACCTTC

v_call: TRBV20-1
d_call: -
clone_size: many
j_call: TRBJ1-5
cdr3_aa: CSASQTNQPQHF
cdr3_nt: TGCAGTGCTAGTCAGACCAATCAGCCCCAGCATTTT

v_call: TRBV7-3
d_call: -
clone_size: -
j_call: TRBJ2-2
cdr3_aa: CASSLPGRAGELFF
cdr3_nt: TGTGCCAGCAGCCTACCCGGAAGGGCCGGGGAGCTGTTTTTT

v_call: TRBV7-9
d_call: -
clone_size: few
j_call: TRBJ1-3
cdr3_aa: CASSLPAGTGNTIYF
cdr3_nt: TGTGCCAGCAGCTTACCGGCAGGGACTGGAAACACCATATATTTT

v_call: TRBV19
d_call: -
clone_size: few
j_call: TRBJ2-2
cdr3_aa: CASRGAAGANTGELFF
cdr3_nt: TGTGCCAGTAGGGGAGCTGCCGGGGCGAACACCGGGGAGCTGTTTTTT

v_call: TRBV7-2
d_call: TRBD2
clone_size: -
j_call: TRBJ2-1
cdr3_aa: CASSADSGGAYEQFF
cdr3_nt: TGTGCCAGCAGCGCCGATAGCGGGGGGGCCTATGAGCAGTTCTTC

v_call: TRBV6-2/TRBV6-3
d_call: TRBD2
clone_size: many
j_call: TRBJ2-2
cdr3_aa: CASGLSGGAGELFF
cdr3_nt: TGTGCCAGCGGACTATCGGGAGGGGCCGGGGAGCTGTTTTTT

v_call: TRBV20-1
d_call: TRBD2
clone_size: few
j_call: TRBJ2-3
cdr3_aa: CSFLSGGGSTDTQYF
cdr3_nt: TGCAGTTTCCTGTCTGGCGGGGGGAGCACAGATACGCAGTATTTT

v_call: TRBV7-8
d_call: -
clone_size: many
j_call: TRBJ1-6
cdr3_aa: CASSFGGLQELRPLHF
cdr3_nt: TGTGCCAGCAGCTTCGGCGGTCTACAGGAGCTCAGACCCCTCCACTTT

v_call: TRBV11-3
d_call: -
clone_size: many
j_call: TRBJ1-1
cdr3_aa: CASSLNRDTEAFF
cdr3_nt: TGTGCCAGCAGCTTAAACAGGGACACTGAAGCTTTCTTT

v_call: TRBV18
d_call: TRBD1
clone_size: few
j_call: TRBJ1-1
cdr3_aa: CASSPGTGRTEAFF
cdr3_nt: TGTGCCAGCTCACCCGGGACAGGGCGGACTGAAGCTTTCTTT

v_call: TRBV20-1
d_call: TRBD2
clone_size: many
j_call: TRBJ2-3
cdr3_aa: CSARDGRGAFTDTQYF
cdr3_nt: TGCAGTGCTAGAGATGGGCGGGGGGCCTTCACAGATACGCAGTATTTT

v_call: TRBV7-3
d_call: -
clone_size: many
j_call: TRBJ1-1
cdr3_aa: CASSLPGQGRTEAFF
cdr3_nt: TGTGCCAGCAGCTTACCGGGCCAGGGAAGGACTGAAGCTTTCTTT

v_call: TRBV7-2
d_call: -
clone_size: many
j_call: TRBJ1-6
cdr3_aa: CASSFSGTANSPLHF
cdr3_nt: TGTGCCAGCAGCTTTTCCGGGACCGCAAATTCACCCCTCCACTTT

v_call: TRBV7-2
d_call: TRBD1
clone_size: many
j_call: TRBJ1-6
cdr3_aa: CASSLVEGAWSPLHF
cdr3_nt: TGTGCCAGCAGCTTAGTTGAGGGGGCTTGGTCACCCCTCCACTTT

v_call: TRBV20-1
d_call: TRBD2
clone_size: many
j_call: TRBJ2-3
cdr3_aa: CSAQLASLNTDTQYF
cdr3_nt: TGCAGTGCACAACTAGCGTCATTAAACACAGATACGCAGTATTTT

v_call: TRBV30
d_call: -
clone_size: few
j_call: TRBJ2-1
cdr3_aa: CAGQEGSSYNEQFF
cdr3_nt: TGTGCCGGGCAAGAGGGGAGCTCCTACAATGAGCAGTTCTTC

v_call: TRBV6-5
d_call: -
clone_size: many
j_call: TRBJ2-3
cdr3_aa: CASRTGSSTDTQYF
cdr3_nt: TGTGCCAGCAGAACAGGGAGTAGCACAGATACGCAGTATTTT

v_call: TRBV12-5
d_call: -
clone_size: many
j_call: TRBJ2-1
cdr3_aa: CASGLRDEQFF
cdr3_nt: TGTGCTAGTGGTCTCCGGGATGAGCAGTTCTTC

v_call: TRBV30
d_call: -
clone_size: many
j_call: TRBJ1-2
cdr3_aa: CAWNALPPYGYTF
cdr3_nt: TGTGCCTGGAATGCCTTGCCCCCTTATGGCTACACCTTC

v_call: TRBV2
d_call: -
clone_size: many
j_call: TRBJ2-6
cdr3_aa: CASSESGVPGANVLTF
cdr3_nt: TGTGCCAGCAGTGAATCAGGGGTCCCTGGGGCCAACGTCCTGACTTTC

v_call: TRBV4-1
d_call: -
clone_size: many
j_call: TRBJ2-1
cdr3_aa: CASSQEGRNSYNEQFF
cdr3_nt: TGCGCCAGCAGCCAAGAAGGGAGGAATTCCTACAATGAGCAGTTCTTC

v_call: TRBV9
d_call: -
clone_size: many
j_call: TRBJ2-1
cdr3_aa: CASSVEVGEQFF
cdr3_nt: TGTGCCAGCAGCGTGGAGGTTGGTGAGCAGTTCTTC

v_call: TRBV5-4
d_call: -
clone_size: many
j_call: TRBJ2-5
cdr3_aa: CASSPGRGAAYQETQYF
cdr3_nt: TGTGCCAGCAGCCCGGGGCGGGGCGCAGCGTACCAAGAGACCCAGTACTTC

v_call: TRBV20-1
d_call: TRBD2
clone_size: many
j_call: TRBJ2-3
cdr3_aa: CSARDGTTTDTQYF
cdr3_nt: TGCAGTGCTAGAGATGGGACTACCACAGATACGCAGTATTTT

v_call: TRBV7-8
d_call: TRBD2
clone_size: -
j_call: TRBJ2-1
cdr3_aa: CASFRLAGANEQFF
cdr3_nt: TGTGCCAGCTTTCGACTAGCGGGGGCAAATGAGCAGTTCTTC

v_call: TRBV3-1
d_call: -
clone_size: many
j_call: TRBJ2-7
cdr3_aa: CASSRFGESPYF
cdr3_nt: TGTGCCAGCAGCCGCTTCGGGGAAAGCCCGTACTTC

v_call: TRBV5-5
d_call: -
clone_size: many
j_call: TRBJ2-1
cdr3_aa: CASSNTYNEQFF
cdr3_nt: TGTGCCAGCAGTAACACATACAATGAGCAGTTCTTC

v_call: TRBV29-1
d_call: -
clone_size: many
j_call: TRBJ1-5
cdr3_aa: CSVEEGSNQPQHF
cdr3_nt: TGCAGCGTTGAAGAAGGAAGCAATCAGCCCCAGCATTTT

v_call: TRBV20-1
d_call: -
clone_size: many
j_call: TRBJ2-2
cdr3_aa: CSARAGATAGELFF
cdr3_nt: TGCAGTGCTAGGGCGGGGGCCACTGCCGGGGAGCTGTTTTTT

v_call: TRBV18
d_call: TRBD1
clone_size: medium-sized
j_call: TRBJ2-3
cdr3_aa: CASSGQGVGDTQYF
cdr3_nt: TGTGCCAGCTCCGGACAGGGTGTAGGAGATACGCAGTATTTT

v_call: TRBV7-9
d_call: TRBD1
clone_size: many
j_call: TRBJ2-5
cdr3_aa: CASSSGQKETQYF
cdr3_nt: TGTGCCAGCAGCTCGGGACAGAAAGAGACCCAGTACTTC

v_call: TRBV12-3/TRBV12-4
d_call: -
clone_size: -
j_call: TRBJ1-2
cdr3_aa: CASSLMSRGLLYGYTF
cdr3_nt: TGTGCCAGCAGTTTAATGTCCAGGGGACTGCTCTATGGCTACACCTTC

v_call: TRBV12-3/TRBV12-4
d_call: -
clone_size: many
j_call: TRBJ2-1
cdr3_aa: CASSFMGLTPSYNEQFF
cdr3_nt: TGTGCCAGCAGTTTTATGGGGTTAACCCCCTCCTACAATGAGCAGTTCTTC

v_call: TRBV9
d_call: -
clone_size: few
j_call: TRBJ2-2
cdr3_aa: CASSLLTGELFF
cdr3_nt: TGTGCCAGCAGCCTTTTAACCGGGGAGCTGTTTTTT

v_call: TRBV11-2
d_call: TRBD2
clone_size: many
j_call: TRBJ2-5
cdr3_aa: CASSPLSGLAGRETQYF
cdr3_nt: TGTGCCAGCAGCCCACTTTCCGGACTAGCGGGGCGAGAGACCCAGTACTTC

v_call: TRBV12-3/TRBV12-4
d_call: -
clone_size: -
j_call: TRBJ2-5
cdr3_aa: CASSFRVGQETQYF
cdr3_nt: TGTGCCAGCAGTTTTAGGGTGGGCCAAGAGACCCAGTACTTC

v_call: TRBV6-1
d_call: -
clone_size: medium-sized
j_call: TRBJ1-4
cdr3_aa: CASREGATNEKLFF
cdr3_nt: TGTGCCAGCAGAGAGGGGGCAACTAATGAAAAACTGTTTTTT

v_call: TRBV11-2
d_call: TRBD2
clone_size: many
j_call: TRBJ2-3
cdr3_aa: CASSLAGGRTDTQYF
cdr3_nt: TGTGCCAGCAGCTTAGCGGGGGGGCGGACAGATACGCAGTATTTT

v_call: TRBV5-1
d_call: -
clone_size: many
j_call: TRBJ2-2
cdr3_aa: CASKGETNTGELFF
cdr3_nt: TGCGCCAGCAAAGGGGAGACGAACACCGGGGAGCTGTTTTTT

v_call: TRBV5-1
d_call: -
clone_size: -
j_call: TRBJ1-1
cdr3_aa: CASSLELGARTEAFF
cdr3_nt: TGCGCCAGCAGCTTGGAGCTGGGGGCGCGGACTGAAGCTTTCTTT

v_call: TRBV4-1
d_call: TRBD1
clone_size: many
j_call: TRBJ1-6
cdr3_aa: CASSPERGTGATSPLHF
cdr3_nt: TGCGCCAGCAGCCCCGAAAGGGGGACAGGGGCAACCTCACCCCTCCACTTT